This section outlines one T cell receptor (beta chain) sequence together with its context. Its matching antigen is unknown. This sample is drawn from a study of circulating and synovial CD4+ cells in juvenile arthritis. Regarding the study as a whole: Measured synovium overlap likely understates the true shared repertoire.

Donors were patients with active juvenile idiopathic arthritis. The CDR3 length is 16 residues. Profiled with immunoSEQ multiplex PCR; TCRdb holds only in-frame clones, not every one. The data show approximately 35,000 clones, with about 95% seen just once and around 0.15% held by the top ten. V usage is TRBV21-1 and J usage is TRBJ1-2; TRBD1 was called by the table and not checked on the DNA. TRBV21-1 is deemed a pseudogene. This receptor was obtained from a human donor with juvenile idiopathic arthritis. The sequenced sample was CD4+ T cells from blood. Here the CDR3 reads CASSAEPDRDLYGYTF. The CDR3 DNA is TGTGCCAGCAGCGCAGAACCAGACAGGGACCTCTATGGCTACACCTTC.